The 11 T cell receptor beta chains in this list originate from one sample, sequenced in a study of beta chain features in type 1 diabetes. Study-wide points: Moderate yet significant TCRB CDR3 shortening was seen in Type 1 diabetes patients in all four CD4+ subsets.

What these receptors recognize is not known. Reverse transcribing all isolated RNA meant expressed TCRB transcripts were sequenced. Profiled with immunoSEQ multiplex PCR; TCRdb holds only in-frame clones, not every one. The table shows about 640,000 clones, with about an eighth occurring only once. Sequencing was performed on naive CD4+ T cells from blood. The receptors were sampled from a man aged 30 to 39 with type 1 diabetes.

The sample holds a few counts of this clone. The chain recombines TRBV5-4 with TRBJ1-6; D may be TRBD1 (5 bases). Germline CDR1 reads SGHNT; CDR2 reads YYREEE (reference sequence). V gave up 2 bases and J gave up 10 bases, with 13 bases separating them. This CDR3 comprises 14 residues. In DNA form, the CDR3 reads TGTGCCAGCAGCTTCGGCAGGGAAGGGTCACCCCTCCACTTT. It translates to CASSFGREGSPLHF.

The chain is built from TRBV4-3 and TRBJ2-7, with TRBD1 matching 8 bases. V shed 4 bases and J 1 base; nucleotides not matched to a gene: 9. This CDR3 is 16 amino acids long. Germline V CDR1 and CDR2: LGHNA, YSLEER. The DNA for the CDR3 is TGCGCCAGCAGCCGTTCTCCGGGACAGGCATCCTACGAGCAGTACTTC. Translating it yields CASSRSPGQASYEQYF.

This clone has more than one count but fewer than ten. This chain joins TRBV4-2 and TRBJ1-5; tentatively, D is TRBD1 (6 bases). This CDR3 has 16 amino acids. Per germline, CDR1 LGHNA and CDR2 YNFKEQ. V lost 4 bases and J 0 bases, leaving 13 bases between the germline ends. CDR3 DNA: TGTGCCAGCAGCCTAACATACAGGGATAGCAATCAGCCCCAGCATTTT. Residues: CASSLTYRDSNQPQHF.

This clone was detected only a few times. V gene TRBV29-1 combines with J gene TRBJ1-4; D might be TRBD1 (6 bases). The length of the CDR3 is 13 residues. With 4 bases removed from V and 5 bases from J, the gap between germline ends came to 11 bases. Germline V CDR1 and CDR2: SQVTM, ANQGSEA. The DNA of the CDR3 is TGCAGCGTTGGAAGGCAGGGGAATGAAAAACTGTTTTTT. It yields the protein CSVGRQGNEKLFF. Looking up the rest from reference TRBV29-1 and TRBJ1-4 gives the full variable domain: SAVISQKPSRDICQRGTSLTIQCQVDSQVTMMFWYRQQPGQSLTLIATANQGSEATYESGFVIDKFPISRPNLTFSTLTVSNMSPEDSSIYLCSVGRQGNEKLFFGSGTQLSVL.

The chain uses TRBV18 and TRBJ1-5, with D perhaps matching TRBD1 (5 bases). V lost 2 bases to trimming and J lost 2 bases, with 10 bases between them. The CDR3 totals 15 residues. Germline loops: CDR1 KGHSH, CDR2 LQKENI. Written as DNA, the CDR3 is TGTGCCAGCTCACCATCGGCGGGGGGCAATCAGCCCCAGCATTTT. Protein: CASSPSAGGNQPQHF. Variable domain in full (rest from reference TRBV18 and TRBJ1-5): NAGVMQNPRHLVRRRGQEARLRCSPMKGHSHVYWYRQLPEEGLKFMVYLQKENIIDESGMPKERFSAEFPKEGPSILRIQQVVRGDSAAYFCASSPSAGGNQPQHFGDGTRLSIL.

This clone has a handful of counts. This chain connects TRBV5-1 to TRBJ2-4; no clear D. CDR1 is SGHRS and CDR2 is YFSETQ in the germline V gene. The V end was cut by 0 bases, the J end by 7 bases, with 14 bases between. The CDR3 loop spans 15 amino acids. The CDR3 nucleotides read TGCGCCAGCAGCTTGGAGGAACGTCGGGTGAACATTCAGTACTTC. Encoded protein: CASSLEERRVNIQYF.

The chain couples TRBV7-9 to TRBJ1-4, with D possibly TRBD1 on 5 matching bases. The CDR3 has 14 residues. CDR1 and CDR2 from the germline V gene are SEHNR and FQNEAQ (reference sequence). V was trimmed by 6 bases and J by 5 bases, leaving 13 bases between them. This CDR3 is CASSPRGRNEKLFF. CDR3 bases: TGTGCCAGCAGTCCCCGGGGCAGAAATGAAAAACTGTTTTTT.

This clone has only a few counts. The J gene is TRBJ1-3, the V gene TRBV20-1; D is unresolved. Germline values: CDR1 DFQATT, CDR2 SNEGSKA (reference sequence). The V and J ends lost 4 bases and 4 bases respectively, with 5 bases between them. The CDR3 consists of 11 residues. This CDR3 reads CSATQGNTIYF. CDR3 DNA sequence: TGCAGTGCTACACAGGGAAACACCATATATTTT.

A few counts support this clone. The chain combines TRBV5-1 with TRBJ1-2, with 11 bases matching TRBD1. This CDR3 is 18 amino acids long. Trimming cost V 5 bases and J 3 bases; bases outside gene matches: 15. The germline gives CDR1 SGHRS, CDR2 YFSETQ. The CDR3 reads CASRSGTGGAPADYGYTF. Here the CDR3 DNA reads TGCGCCAGCAGATCTGGGACAGGGGGGGCCCCGGCTGACTATGGCTACACCTTC.

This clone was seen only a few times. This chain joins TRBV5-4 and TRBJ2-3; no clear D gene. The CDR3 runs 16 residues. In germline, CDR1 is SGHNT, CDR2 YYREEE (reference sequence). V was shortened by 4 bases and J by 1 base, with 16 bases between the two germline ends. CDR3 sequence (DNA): TGTGCCAGCAGCCTACCAGCAGTTATGGGCACAGATACGCAGTATTTT. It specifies CASSLPAVMGTDTQYF. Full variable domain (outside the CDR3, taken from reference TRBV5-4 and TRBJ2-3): ETGVTQSPTHLIKTRGQQVTLRCSSQSGHNTVSWYQQALGQGPQFIFQYYREEENGRGNFPPRFSGLQFPNYSSELNVNALELDDSALYLCASSLPAVMGTDTQYFGPGTRLTVL.

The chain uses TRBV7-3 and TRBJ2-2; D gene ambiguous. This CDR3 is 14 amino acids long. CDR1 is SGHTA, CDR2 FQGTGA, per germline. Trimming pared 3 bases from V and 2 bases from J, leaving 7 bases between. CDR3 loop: CASSFDFNTGELFF. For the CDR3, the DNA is TGTGCCAGCAGCTTCGACTTTAACACCGGGGAGCTGTTTTTT.